This T cell receptor (beta chain) was retrieved from a study of cytomegalovirus exposure and HLA in healthy donors. Study results and limitations: A few CMV-associated chains proved CMV antigen-specific in vitro. Most sequenced TCRs were rare (though some public TCRs occurred in many donors). Subsequent analysis revealed that first-cohort TCR clusters tended to co-occur in the 120 or so validation repertoires.

A note on this clone: Antigen: not known.

The data were produced by immunoSEQ multiplex PCR, yet TCRdb's version contains in-frame clones alone and is incomplete. The top ten clones hold roughly 4.3% of a sample with approximately 150,000 clones, 80% to 90% of them seen once. The CDR3 runs to 15 residues. Germline trimming cut 4 bases from V and 0 bases from J; bases unmatched to any gene: 5. Germline V gene data show CDR1 as SGDLS and CDR2 as YYNGEE. The sequence was obtained from a man younger than 35 in good health and CMV-seropositive. The source material was PBMCs. The chain joins TRBV9 to TRBJ2-7; 9 positions match TRBD1. The CDR3 sequence is CASSSGTGSSYEQYF. The CDR3 nucleotides are TGTGCCAGCAGCTCAGGGACAGGGAGCTCCTACGAGCAGTACTTC.